Below are 21 T cell receptor beta chains sequenced from a single sample in a study of blood T cell repertoires in COVID-19. The assay was immunoSEQ multiplex PCR, and TCRdb's table has in-frame clones only and misses some. The table records 170,000 or so clones, 75% to 80% of them present only once. Specimen: peripheral blood. The receptors stem from a woman in her seventies with acute or convalescent COVID-19.

This chain links TRBV5-1 with TRBJ2-2; 7 nucleotides align to TRBD2. The CDR3 runs to 13 residues. Germline V gene sequence: CDR1 SGHRS, CDR2 YFSETQ. V lost 1 base, J lost 6 bases, and 0 bases stayed unmatched. CDR3: CASSLRGAGELFF. The CDR3 nucleotides are TGCGCCAGCAGCTTGCGGGGGGCCGGGGAGCTGTTTTTT.

The V and J genes are TRBV5-6 and TRBJ2-5; TRBD2 aligns across 11 bases. The CDR3 is 16 amino acids. Germline-derived CDR1 and CDR2 are SGHDT and YYEEEE. The V gene end was trimmed by 3 bases and the J gene end by 3 bases; junction bases not matched to a gene: 7. CDR3 bases: TGTGCCAGCAGCTCCACTAGCGGGAGACGGGAAGAGACCCAGTACTTC. This gives the protein CASSSTSGRREETQYF.

The rearrangement links TRBV6-1 to TRBJ2-1; 11 bases align to TRBD2. V was pared by 3 bases and J by 2 bases, with 6 bases of the junction left unmatched. The CDR3 is 17 amino acids. Germline V gene sequence: CDR1 MNHNS, CDR2 SASEGT. The CDR3 DNA is TGTGCCAGCAGTGACGGACTAGCGGGCGGTACCTACAATGAGCAGTTCTTC. This codes for CASSDGLAGGTYNEQFF.

This chain uses TRBV7-5 with TRBJ2-7; TRBD2 is taken as the D call from the table, unchecked against the DNA. TRBV7-5 constitutes a pseudogene. This CDR3 is built from 16 residues. The CDR3 region has the DNA TGTGCCAGAAGCTTATCCAGACTAGCGGGTTCCTACGAGCAGTACTTC. This codes for CARSLSRLAGSYEQYF.

The V call is TRBV3-1 (or the pseudogene TRBV3-2), the J call TRBJ2-3; possible D gene TRBD2, 5 bases. V was pared by 1 base and J by 4 bases, with 9 bases between. Germline CDR1 is LGHDT and CDR2 is YNNKEL (reference sequence). The CDR3 is made up of 14 amino acids. The CDR3 DNA sequence: TGTGCCAGCAGCCAAGGATATAGCGCAGATACGCAGTATTTT. Its protein product is CASSQGYSADTQYF.

V gene TRBV7-8 combines with J gene TRBJ2-3; the D is unclear. V dropped 2 bases and J dropped 6 bases, with 9 bases sitting between them. The CDR3 has 13 amino acids. CDR1 SGHVS and CDR2 FQNEAQ come from the germline V gene. The CDR3 region has the DNA TGTGCCAGCAGCTTACAGGCAGGCGATACGCAGTATTTT. It specifies CASSLQAGDTQYF.

This clone was detected only once. The chain carries TRBV28 and TRBJ2-7; maybe TRBD1 (5 bases). The germline CDR1 and CDR2 sequences are MDHEN and SYDVKM. The CDR3 is 14 amino acids. With 7 bases removed from V and 1 base from J, the gap between germline ends came to 14 bases. CDR3 loop: CASNPGQLSYEQYF. The CDR3 DNA reads TGTGCCAGCAACCCAGGGCAGCTATCCTACGAGCAGTACTTC.

The V and J genes are TRBV24-1 and TRBJ2-1; TRBD1 agrees at 10 bases. V was clipped by 4 bases and J by 5 bases; unmatched bases: 7. The CDR3 sequence is 16 residues long. Germline CDR1 is KGHDR and CDR2 is SFDVKD. The CDR3: CATSEATGTGDNEQFF. CDR3 DNA: TGTGCCACCAGTGAGGCGACCGGGACAGGGGACAATGAGCAGTTCTTC.

The rearrangement links TRBV24-1 to TRBJ2-5; possibly TRBD2 for D (5 bases). The germline V gene has CDR1 KGHDR and CDR2 SFDVKD. V gave up 2 bases and J gave up 5 bases, with 14 bases separating them. CDR3 length: 15 amino acids. The CDR3 sequence: CATSDSREGAETQYF. The CDR3 DNA sequence: TGTGCCACCAGTGATTCGAGGGAAGGAGCCGAGACCCAGTACTTC.

The CDR3 DNA is TGTGCCAGCAGAGCGGGATTTGGCTACGAGCAGTACTTC. It encodes CASRAGFGYEQYF. J is TRBJ2-7 and V is TRBV6-6; 7 bases are a match to TRBD2. CDR1 and CDR2 (germline): MNHNY, SVGAGI (reference sequence). The V and J ends lost 6 bases and 3 bases, in that order; junction bases with no gene match: 5. This CDR3 has 13 amino acids.

The CDR3 DNA reads TGTGCCAGCAGCCGGGACAGGGGGGTGGAGGGCTACACCTTC. Protein: CASSRDRGVEGYTF. The chain combines TRBV2 with TRBJ1-2, with 11 bases identical to TRBD1. The CDR3 is 14 residues long. Germline V CDR1 and CDR2: SNHLY, FYNNEI. The V gene end was trimmed by 6 bases and the J gene end by 8 bases; junction bases not matched to a gene: 8. The full variable domain, its missing parts supplied by reference TRBV2 and TRBJ1-2, is EPEVTQTPSHQVTQMGQEVILRCVPISNHLYFYWYRQILGQKVEFLVSFYNNEISEKSEIFDDQFSVERPDGSNFTLKIRSTKLEDSAMYFCASSRDRGVEGYTFGSGTRLTVV.

The V and J genes are TRBV12-3 or TRBV12-4 and TRBJ1-1; D is ambiguous. V was cut by 3 bases and J by 4 bases, with 9 bases left in between. The CDR3 extends over 13 amino acids. CDR3 amino acids: CASSFGSGTEAFF. The CDR3 bases are TGTGCCAGCAGTTTTGGGTCGGGCACTGAAGCTTTCTTT.

This clone has only a few counts. This chain uses TRBV5-1 with TRBJ1-4; D not certain. V lost 2 bases and J 4 bases, leaving 12 bases between the germline ends. The CDR3 runs 15 residues. Per the germline V gene, CDR1 is SGHRS and CDR2 is YFSETQ. The CDR3 bases are TGCGCCAGCAGCTTTAAAGGAGGCGGTAATGAAAAACTGTTTTTT. Its protein product is CASSFKGGGNEKLFF.

The chain joins TRBV2 to TRBJ2-5; 8 nucleotides match TRBD2. The V gene's germline CDR1 is SNHLY and CDR2 FYNNEI. This CDR3 is 16 amino acids long. Unmatched junction bases numbered 12, after V lost 5 bases and J lost 4 bases. The CDR3 DNA is TGTGCCAGCAGTCATAGGCGGGGGGCAGTTTCAGAGACCCAGTACTTC. Translated: CASSHRRGAVSETQYF.

The gene calls are TRBV6-5 and TRBJ2-5; TRBD1 is a possible D gene (5 bases). The CDR3 extends over 16 amino acids. V lost 0 bases, J lost 5 bases, and 16 bases lay in between. Looked up from germline, CDR1 is MNHEY and CDR2 is SVGAGI. Written as DNA, the CDR3 is TGTGCCAGCAGTTACTCGGCTGGGGCTGAAGGGGAGACCCAGTACTTC. It specifies CASSYSAGAEGETQYF.

The chain uses TRBV6-5 and TRBJ2-7, with TRBD1 as a possible D gene (5 bases). The V gene's germline CDR1 is MNHEY and CDR2 SVGAGI. This CDR3 has 12 residues. Trimming took 6 bases from V and 5 from J, leaving 11 bases between them. CDR3 sequence reads: CASSRIGDEQYF. CDR3 DNA sequence: TGTGCCAGCAGCCGAATAGGGGACGAGCAGTACTTC.

The CDR3 coding sequence is TGTGCCAGCAGTCCCGACAGGTCCCGCAATGAGCAGTTCTTC. This codes for CASSPDRSRNEQFF. The genes are TRBV27 and TRBJ2-1; possibly TRBD1 for D (6 bases). V lost 5 bases and J 6 bases, leaving 14 bases between the germline ends. Germline V lookup: CDR1 MNHEY, CDR2 SMNVEV (reference sequence). This CDR3 has 14 residues.

The rearrangement uses TRBV28 and TRBJ2-2, with TRBD1 matching over 7 bases. Germline V lookup: CDR1 MDHEN, CDR2 SYDVKM. The CDR3 spans 15 residues. After removal of 4 bases from V and 5 bases from J, the junction contained 7 bases not matched to a gene. CDR3 bases: TGTGCCAGCAGTTCCGCGACAGGGTTTACCGGGGAGCTGTTTTTT. The encoded protein is CASSSATGFTGELFF.

The chain carries TRBV6-5 and TRBJ1-3, with D uncertain. Germline V gives CDR1 MNHEY, CDR2 SVGAGI. V was pared by 7 bases and J by 0 bases, with 7 bases between. CDR3 size: 13 residues. CDR3 nucleotides: TGTGCCAGCAAACTGATCTCTGGAAACACCATATATTTT. The encoded protein is CASKLISGNTIYF.

This chain joins TRBV5-4 and TRBJ2-1; D ambiguous. The CDR3 covers 11 residues. The germline V gene encodes CDR1 SGHNT and CDR2 YYREEE (reference sequence). The germline V and J ends were trimmed by 1 base and 10 bases, with 6 bases remaining between them. CDR3 residues: CASSLRREQFF. The CDR3 DNA is TGTGCCAGCAGCTTGAGGCGGGAGCAGTTCTTC.

The V call is TRBV4-1, the J call TRBJ2-7; a weak D match, TRBD1 (6 bases). The CDR3 contains 15 residues. Between the trimmed V and J ends, which lost 1 base and 0 bases, there was a span of 10 bases. The germline V gene encodes CDR1 MGHRA and CDR2 YSYEKL. CDR3 sequence (DNA): TGCGCCAGCAGCCAAGTTTTGGACAGCTCCTACGAGCAGTACTTC. Its protein product is CASSQVLDSSYEQYF.